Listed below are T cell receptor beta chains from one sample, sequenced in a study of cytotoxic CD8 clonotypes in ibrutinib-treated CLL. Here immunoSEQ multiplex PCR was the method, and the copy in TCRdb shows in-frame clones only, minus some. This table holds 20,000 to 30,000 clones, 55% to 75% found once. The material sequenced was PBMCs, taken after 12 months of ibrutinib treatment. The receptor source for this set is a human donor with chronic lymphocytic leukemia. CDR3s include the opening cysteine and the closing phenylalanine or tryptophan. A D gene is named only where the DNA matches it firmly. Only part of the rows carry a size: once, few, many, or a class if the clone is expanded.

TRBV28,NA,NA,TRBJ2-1,CASSVIGEQFF,TGTGCCAGTAGTGTGATAGGGGAGCAGTTCTTC
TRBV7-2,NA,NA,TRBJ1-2,CASSYRDNYGYTF,TGTGCCAGCAGTTACAGGGATAACTATGGCTACACCTTC
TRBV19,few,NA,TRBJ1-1,CASIPPHSNTEAFF,TGTGCCAGTATCCCCCCCCACTCGAACACTGAAGCTTTCTTT
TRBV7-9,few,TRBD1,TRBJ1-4,CASSPDRVEKLFF,TGTGCCAGCAGCCCCGACAGGGTCGAAAAACTGTTTTTT
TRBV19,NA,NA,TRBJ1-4,CASYITTEFEKLFF,TGTGCCAGTTATATAACCACAGAGTTTGAAAAACTGTTTTTT
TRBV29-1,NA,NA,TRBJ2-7,CSVGSGEQYF,TGCAGCGTTGGTTCTGGGGAGCAGTACTTC
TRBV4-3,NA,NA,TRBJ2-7,CASSQGPGSARGGEQYF,TGCGCCAGCAGCCAAGGGCCAGGCAGCGCGAGAGGGGGTGAGCAGTACTTC
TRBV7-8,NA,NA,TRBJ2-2,CASSSFATGELFF,TGTGCCAGCAGCTCATTTGCCACCGGGGAGCTGTTTTTT
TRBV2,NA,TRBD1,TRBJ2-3,CASSTGGGSGTDTQYF,TGTGCCAGCAGTACAGGGGGCGGTTCGGGCACAGATACGCAGTATTTT
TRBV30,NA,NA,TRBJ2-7,CAWSRDPPYEQYF,TGTGCCTGGAGCCGGGACCCTCCCTACGAGCAGTACTTC
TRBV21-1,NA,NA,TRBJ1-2,CASSKNQGRVLRYTF,TGTGCCAGCAGCAAAAACCAGGGACGGGTCCTCCGCTACACCTTC
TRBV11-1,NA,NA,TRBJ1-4,CASSPGGQGSFADEKLFF,TGTGCCAGCAGCCCCGGGGGCCAGGGGAGTTTCGCGGATGAAAAACTGTTTTTT
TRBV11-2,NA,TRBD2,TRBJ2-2,CASSLVYRLAANTGELFF,TGTGCCAGCAGCTTAGTTTACCGGCTAGCGGCCAACACCGGGGAGCTGTTTTTT
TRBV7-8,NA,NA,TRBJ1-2,CASSLVRQLGYTF,TGTGCCAGCAGCTTAGTTAGGCAGCTTGGCTACACCTTC
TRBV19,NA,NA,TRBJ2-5,CASSIAGPLETQYF,TGTGCCAGTAGCATAGCAGGCCCTCTAGAGACCCAGTACTTC
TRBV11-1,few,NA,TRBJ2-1,CASSLKRGGLDEQFF,TGTGCCAGCAGCCTAAAAAGGGGGGGGCTAGATGAGCAGTTCTTC
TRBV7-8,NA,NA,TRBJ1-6,CASSPDGLSSYNSPLHF,TGTGCCAGCAGCCCGGACGGACTGAGCTCCTATAATTCACCCCTCCACTTT
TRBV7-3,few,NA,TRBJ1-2,CASTLDGGDYGYTF,TGTGCCAGCACGCTCGACGGGGGTGACTATGGCTACACCTTC
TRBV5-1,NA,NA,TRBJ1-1,CASSLIGNQNTEAFF,TGCGCCAGCAGCTTGATCGGAAACCAGAACACTGAAGCTTTCTTT
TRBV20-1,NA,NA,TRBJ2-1,CSAVVGEQFF,TGCAGTGCGGTAGTTGGTGAGCAGTTCTTC